These T cell receptor beta chains were read from a single sample in a study of T cells in Graves' hyperthyroidism and ophthalmopathy. Using its own MiXCR run on the multiplex PCR reads, TCRdb lists one record per CDR3 protein. The sample contains hundreds of thousands of distinct CDR3 sequences, 25% to 30% of which appear only once. The sample was blood. The receptor source for this set is a man aged 40-49 years with Graves' hyperthyroidism that later progressed to Graves' ophthalmopathy. Each CDR3 is given with its conserved first and last residue. A D gene is named only where the DNA matches it firmly. Size tells how often a clone was seen (once, few, many) or the class of an expanded clone, and some rows leave it out.

clone_size j_call d_call v_call cdr3_aa
many TRBJ1-1 . TRBV6-5 CASSYSHSRGEAFF
few TRBJ1-5 . TRBV30 CALGSGHLNQPQHF
many TRBJ2-4 . TRBV20-1 CSAGLFAKNIQYF
many TRBJ2-5 TRBD2 TRBV11-1 CASSLGTSGRTPKETQYF
. TRBJ2-7 . TRBV3-1 CASSQDHGSTYEQYF
many TRBJ2-7 TRBD2 TRBV5-1 CASSLWTSGTYEQYF
many TRBJ2-7 . TRBV7-6 CASSPLLRPQYF
many TRBJ2-4 . TRBV20-1 CSAQLPPVNIQYF
. TRBJ2-5 . TRBV6-1 CASSSTTETQYF
. TRBJ1-5 TRBD1 TRBV2 CASSTKPGQGGNQPQHF
. TRBJ2-7 . TRBV27 CASMSASYEQYF
many TRBJ2-7 TRBD2 TRBV6-5 CASRLFWGGNYEQYF
many TRBJ1-2 . TRBV2 CASSFDSPYGYTF
many TRBJ2-2 TRBD1 TRBV19 CASIHTDRGNWGTGELFF
many TRBJ2-7 . TRBV3-1 CASSQGVASYEQYF
many TRBJ2-2 . TRBV27 CASSPELSWRTGELFF
. TRBJ2-7 . TRBV12-3/TRBV12-4 CASGRTPSYEQYF
many TRBJ2-5 TRBD2 TRBV18 CASSRTSGQETQYF
many TRBJ1-1 . TRBV12-3/TRBV12-4 CASSKDVTRMNTEAFF
many TRBJ1-6 . TRBV3-1 CASRGVSDSPLHF
many TRBJ1-3 . TRBV6-5 CASSYGGNTIYF
many TRBJ2-7 . TRBV12-3/TRBV12-4 CASCSGGISDEQYF
many TRBJ2-7 . TRBV6-1 CASSKDSYEQYF
many TRBJ1-2 . TRBV30 CAWSVRRHTQDTF
many TRBJ2-7 TRBD1 TRBV20-1 CSAGTANAYEQYF
many TRBJ2-2 . TRBV20-1 CSAKTGTTNTGELFF
many TRBJ2-7 TRBD1 TRBV11-1 CASSLGPGTGYEQYF
many TRBJ1-1 TRBD1 TRBV20-1 CSALHGQGSMNTEAFF
many TRBJ1-5 . TRBV18 CASTTDLNQPQHF
. TRBJ2-7 . TRBV11-2 CASTHRVGNEQYF
many TRBJ1-6 TRBD1 TRBV7-8 CASSPSTGSSYNSPLHF
many TRBJ1-2 . TRBV19 CASSIPTEANYGYTF
many TRBJ1-2 . TRBV11-1 CASSARHPVSIYGYTF
. TRBJ2-2 TRBD1 TRBV6-2/TRBV6-3 CASESRQGETGGGTGELFF
many TRBJ1-5 . TRBV9 CASSGDYSNQPQHF
. TRBJ2-2 TRBD1 TRBV28 CASRGQARGELFF
. TRBJ1-1 . TRBV20-1 CSAFAPGDPEAFF
many TRBJ1-2 TRBD1 TRBV27 CASSLTGLDGYTF
many TRBJ1-1 TRBD1 TRBV4-1 CASSQRDGQGIEAFF
many TRBJ1-2 . TRBV29-1 CSVDLTENYGYTF
many TRBJ1-3 TRBD1 TRBV6-1 CASSATGSGNTIYF
few TRBJ2-7 TRBD2 TRBV28 CASSQGLAGSRHEQYF
. TRBJ1-5 . TRBV6-1 CASSESVADQWHQPQHF
many TRBJ2-7 . TRBV7-9 CAGSSDLALYEQYF